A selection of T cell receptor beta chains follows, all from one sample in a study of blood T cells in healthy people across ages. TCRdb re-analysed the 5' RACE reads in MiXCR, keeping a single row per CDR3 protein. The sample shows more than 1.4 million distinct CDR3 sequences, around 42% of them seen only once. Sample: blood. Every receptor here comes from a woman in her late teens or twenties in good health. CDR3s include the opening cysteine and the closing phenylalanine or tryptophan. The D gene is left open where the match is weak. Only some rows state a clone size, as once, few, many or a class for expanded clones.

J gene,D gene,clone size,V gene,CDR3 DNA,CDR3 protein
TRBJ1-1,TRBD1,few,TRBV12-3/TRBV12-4,TGTGCCAGCAGGCTTGGACAGGGTCGCGGAAACCACATGAACACTGAAGCTTTCTTT,CASRLGQGRGNHMNTEAFF
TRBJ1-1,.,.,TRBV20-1,TGCAGTGCTCAACGACAGGCGGCCCTTGAAGCTTTCTTT,CSAQRQAALEAFF
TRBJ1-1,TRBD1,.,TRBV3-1,TGTGCCAGCAGCCAAGGGACAGGGGGCGTAACTTTCTTT,CASSQGTGGVTFF
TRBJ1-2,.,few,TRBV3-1,TGTGCCAGCAGCCAAGATGTGGGCAGCATCTATGGCTACACCTTC,CASSQDVGSIYGYTF
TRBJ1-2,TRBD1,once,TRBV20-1,TGCAGTGCTCCCGGGACAGTTTACTATGGCTACACCTTC,CSAPGTVYYGYTF
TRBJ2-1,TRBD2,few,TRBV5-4,TGTGCCAGCAGCTTGGAAACTAGCGGGGGGTACCTCTACAATGAGCAGTTCTTC,CASSLETSGGYLYNEQFF
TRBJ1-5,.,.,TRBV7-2,TGTGCCAGCAGCTTAAAGAGTGAAGGGCCCCAGCATTTT,CASSLKSEGPQHF
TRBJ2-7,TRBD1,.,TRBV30,TGTGCCTGGAGTGTAGGAACAGGGGACGAGCAGTACTTC,CAWSVGTGDEQYF
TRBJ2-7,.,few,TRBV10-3,TGTGCCATCAGTGAAGGAGGGTACCAGCAGTACTTC,CAISEGGYQQYF
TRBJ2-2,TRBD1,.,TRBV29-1,TGCAGCGCTACCGAGGGACAGCCCACCGGGGAGCTGTTTTTT,CSATEGQPTGELFF
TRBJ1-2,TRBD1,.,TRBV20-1,TGCAGTGCCCTCTGGGACAGGGTAATGAGATATGGCTACACCTTC,CSALWDRVMRYGYTF
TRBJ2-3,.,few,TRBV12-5,TGTGCTAGTGGTTTGGGCGGGAGCACAGATACGCAGTATTTT,CASGLGGSTDTQYF
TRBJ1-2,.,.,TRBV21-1,TGTGCCGCCCGACAGGGGGCGACGAAATATGGCTACACCTTC,CAARQGATKYGYTF
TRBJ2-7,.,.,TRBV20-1,TGCAGTGCTAGAGAATCCGACGAGGGGGTGAGCTCCTACGAGCGGTACTTC,CSARESDEGVSSYERYF
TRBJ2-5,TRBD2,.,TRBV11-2,TGTGCCAGCAGCTTACCGGTTAGCGGGGGGAGATACCAAGAGACCCAGTACTTC,CASSLPVSGGRYQETQYF
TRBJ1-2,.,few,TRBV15,TGTGCCACCACCCCAGGAGGGGTGAGCTACACCTTC,CATTPGGVSYTF
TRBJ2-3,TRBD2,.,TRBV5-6,TGTGCCAGCAGCCCAACGGGACTAGCTGTCGGGGATACGCAGTATTTT,CASSPTGLAVGDTQYF
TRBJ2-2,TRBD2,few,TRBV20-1,TGCAGTGCTACCGGGACTAGCGGGGGGGCCTCCGGGGAGCTGTTTTTT,CSATGTSGGASGELFF
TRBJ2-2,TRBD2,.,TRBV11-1,TGTGCCAGCAGCCGCCCGGCGAGCGGGGTAGGGGAGCTGTTTTTT,CASSRPASGVGELFF
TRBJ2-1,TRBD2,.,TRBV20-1,TGCAGTGCTAGAGATATGACTAGCGGGAGGGCCGATGAGTTCTTC,CSARDMTSGRADEFF
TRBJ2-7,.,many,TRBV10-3,TGTGCCATCAGTCCTGACCTTGGCTCCTACGAGCAGTACTTC,CAISPDLGSYEQYF
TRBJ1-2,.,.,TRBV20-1,TGCAGGCCCTCCGGGGACGGCTACACCTTC,CRPSGDGYTF
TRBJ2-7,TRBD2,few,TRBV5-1,TGCGCCAGCAGCTCCGGACTAGCGGGGGGAACCTACGAGCAGTACTTC,CASSSGLAGGTYEQYF
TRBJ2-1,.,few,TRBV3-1,TGTGCCAGCATGAGGGGGGTAGAGCAGTTCTTC,CASMRGVEQFF
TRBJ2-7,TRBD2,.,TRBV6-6,TGTGCCAGCAGTTACGACCTAGCGGGAGGGGCCTATGAGCAGTACTTC,CASSYDLAGGAYEQYF
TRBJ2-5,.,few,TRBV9,TGTGCCAGCAGCGTAGGAGCAGCGGTTAAAGAGACCCAGTACTTC,CASSVGAAVKETQYF
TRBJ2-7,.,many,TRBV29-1,TGCAGCGTTGATCAAGGGAGCGAGCAGTACTTC,CSVDQGSEQYF
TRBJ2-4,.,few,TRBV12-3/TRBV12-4,TGTGCCAGCAGTGCTAGGGACACCTTAAACATTCAGTACTTC,CASSARDTLNIQYF
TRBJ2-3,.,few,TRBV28,TGTGCCAGCAGTTTAAGTTACGGAAGCACAGATACGCAGTATTTT,CASSLSYGSTDTQYF
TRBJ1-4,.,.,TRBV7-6,TGTGCCAGCAGCTTATTGTGGAACGAAAAACTGTTTTTT,CASSLLWNEKLFF
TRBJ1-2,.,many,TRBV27,TGTGCCAGCAGTTTAGGAGGTCCTTATGGCTACACCTTC,CASSLGGPYGYTF
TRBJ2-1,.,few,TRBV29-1,TGCAGCGTGGCGGGGCACCTAGTTCTCAATGAGCAGTTCTTC,CSVAGHLVLNEQFF
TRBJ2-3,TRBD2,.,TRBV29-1,TGCAGCGTCCTAGCGGGGGGAGCAGATACGCAGTATTTT,CSVLAGGADTQYF
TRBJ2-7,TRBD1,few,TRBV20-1,TGCAGTGCTAGCTCCTCCGGGACAGGGGGCCTCTACGAGCAGTACTTC,CSASSSGTGGLYEQYF
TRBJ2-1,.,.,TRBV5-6,TGTGCCAGCAGCTTGGCGTTAGGGACTCCCTCCTGGGAGCAGTTCTTC,CASSLALGTPSWEQFF
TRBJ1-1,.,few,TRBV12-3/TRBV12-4,TGTGCCAGCAGTTTCACAGGTGGGGACACTGAAGCTTTCTTT,CASSFTGGDTEAFF
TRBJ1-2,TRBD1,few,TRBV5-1,TGCGCCAGCAGCTTGGAAGGGACAGGGGGTGATGGCTACACCTTC,CASSLEGTGGDGYTF
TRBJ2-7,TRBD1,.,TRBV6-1,TGTGCCAGCGGGGGACAGGACTCCTACGAGCAGTACTTC,CASGGQDSYEQYF
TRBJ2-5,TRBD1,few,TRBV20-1,TGCAGTGCTAAACGACAGGGTAGGGAGACCCAGTACTTC,CSAKRQGRETQYF
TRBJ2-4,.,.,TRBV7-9,TGTGCCAGCAGCTTGGTCGATCAGGGGCAGTACTTC,CASSLVDQGQYF
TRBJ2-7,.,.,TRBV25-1,TGTGCCAGCAGTGTTCTGACCGAGCAGTACTTC,CASSVLTEQYF
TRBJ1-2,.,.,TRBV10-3,TGTGCCATCAGTGAGGGGTATGGGCAGGGTGATAGCTACACCTTC,CAISEGYGQGDSYTF
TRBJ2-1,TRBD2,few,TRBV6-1,TGTGCCAGCAGTGAATTAGGCGGGGGGGCTGTTGAGCAGTTCTTC,CASSELGGGAVEQFF
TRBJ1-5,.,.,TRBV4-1,TGCGCCAGCATCCAAGAAAAGAGCAATCAGCCCCAGCATTTT,CASIQEKSNQPQHF
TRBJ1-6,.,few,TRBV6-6,TGTGCCAGCACCAGGGTGAAATCACCCCTCCACTTT,CASTRVKSPLHF
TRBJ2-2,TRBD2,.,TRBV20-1,TGCAGTGCTAGAGCCACCATGGGACTAGCGGGAGAATCGAACACCGGGGAGCTGTTTTTT,CSARATMGLAGESNTGELFF
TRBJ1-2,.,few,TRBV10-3,TGTGCCATCAGTGAGTCGCAGGGCGACTATGGCTACACCTTC,CAISESQGDYGYTF
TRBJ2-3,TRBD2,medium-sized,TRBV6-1,TGTGCCAGCAGTGAAGCAGCGGGAGGGCCAGATACGCAGTATTTT,CASSEAAGGPDTQYF
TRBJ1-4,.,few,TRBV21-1,TGTGCCAGCAGCAAAGTCCGCTGGCGTGGGGGTGAAAAACTGTTTTTT,CASSKVRWRGGEKLFF
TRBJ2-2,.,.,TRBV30,TGTGCCTCGGGGGGCGGAGATAACACCGGGGAGCTGTTTTTT,CASGGGDNTGELFF
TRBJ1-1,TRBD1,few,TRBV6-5,TGTGCCAGCAGTTACTCGGCTGGGACAGGCAGGAACACTGAAGCTTTCTTT,CASSYSAGTGRNTEAFF
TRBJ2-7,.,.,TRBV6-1,TGTGCCAGCAGTAAAGAAATGGGCCCTACCTACGAGCAGTACTTC,CASSKEMGPTYEQYF
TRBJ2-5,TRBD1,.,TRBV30,TGTGCCTCAATTACAGGGGTTCAGGAGACCCAGTACTTC,CASITGVQETQYF
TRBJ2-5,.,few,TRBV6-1,TGTGCCAGCAGTGAATTGGGGGAAGAGACCCAGTACTTC,CASSELGEETQYF